The present TCR beta chain was sequenced within a study of T cells in Graves' hyperthyroidism and ophthalmopathy. Germline-derived CDR1 and CDR2 are SGHRS and YFSETQ. The germline V and J ends were trimmed by 5 bases and 6 bases, with 14 bases remaining between them. The CDR3 sequence is 13 residues long. Amplified TCR beta CDR3 regions came from RNA transcripts. The TCR CDR3 first-round RT-PCR relied on the HTBI primer set. TCRdb reprocessed the multiplex PCR reads via MiXCR and lists one record per CDR3 protein. The data contain about 570,000 distinct CDR3 sequences, 35% to 55% of them singletons. The receptor was isolated from an adult woman with Graves' disease, either hyperthyroidism or ophthalmopathy (not recorded which). V and J are TRBV5-1 and TRBJ1-1; D call uncertain. Sequencing was performed on peripheral blood or thyroid tissue (not recorded which). The CDR3: CASRYSSNPEAFF. CDR3 DNA sequence: TGCGCCAGCAGATACAGCTCTAACCCTGAAGCTTTCTTT.